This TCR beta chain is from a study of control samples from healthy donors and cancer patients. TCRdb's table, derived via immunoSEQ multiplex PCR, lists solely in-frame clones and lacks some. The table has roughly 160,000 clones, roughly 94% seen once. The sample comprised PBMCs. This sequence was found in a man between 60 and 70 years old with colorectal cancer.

The CDR3 DNA follows: TGTGCCAGCAGCTTGCTCCGCAACTATGGCTACACCTTC. It encodes CASSLLRNYGYTF. This sequence joins TRBV5-6 and TRBJ1-2; D unclear. Germline CDR1 and CDR2: SGHDT and YYEEEE. The CDR3 runs 13 residues. V lost 1 base and J lost 2, with 6 bases in between.